The 28 T cell receptor beta chains reported below all come from one sample, sequenced in a study of T cell responses to AZD1222 COVID-19 vaccine. Method: immunoSEQ multiplex PCR; TCRdb's copy keeps in-frame clones and lacks some. The repertoire holds 130,000 to 150,000 clones, with about nine tenths as singletons. Here the sequenced sample was peripheral blood, taken 28 days after the second AZD1222 dose. The receptor source for this set is an adult who received the AZD1222 COVID-19 vaccine.

The rearrangement uses TRBV3-1 (or the pseudogene TRBV3-2) and TRBJ2-1; D possibly corresponds to TRBD2 (6 bases). Germline CDR1 reads LGHDT; CDR2 reads YNNKEL (reference sequence). The CDR3 has 19 amino acids. V was shortened by 1 base and J by 4 bases, with 23 bases between the two germline ends. CDR3 DNA: TGTGCCAGCAGCCAAGGTGGACTAACCGGGACCCACATTTACAATGAGCAGTTCTTC. Its translation is CASSQGGLTGTHIYNEQFF.

The rearrangement uses TRBV10-3 and TRBJ1-5; D might be TRBD1 (6 bases). In germline, CDR1 is ENHRY, CDR2 SYGVKD. Trimming cost V 9 bases and J 0 bases, with 9 bases left between them. This CDR3 region has 13 residues. The DNA of the CDR3 is TGTGCCATGGCGGACAGTAGCAATCAGCCCCAGCATTTT. As protein: CAMADSSNQPQHF.

This rearrangement joins TRBV7-3 to TRBJ2-7; weak D call: TRBD2 (6 bases). The germline V gene has CDR1 SGHTA and CDR2 FQGTGA. CDR3 size: 15 residues. V dropped 1 base and J dropped 3 bases, with 13 bases sitting between them. The CDR3 nucleotides are TGTGCCAGCAGCTTAAAAGGCGGGATTAACTACGAGCAGTACTTC. Protein product: CASSLKGGINYEQYF.

V gene TRBV7-9 combines with J gene TRBJ2-1, with TRBD2 as a possible D gene (6 bases). This CDR3 has 16 amino acids. CDR1 and CDR2 (germline): SEHNR, FQNEAQ (reference sequence). V gave up 5 bases and J gave up 0 bases, with 14 bases separating them. CDR3 DNA: TGTGCCAGCAGCCCTAGCGAGGGGAGCTCCTACAATGAGCAGTTCTTC. Its protein is CASSPSEGSSYNEQFF.

In this sample, this clone turned up once. The CDR3 nucleotides read TGTGCCAGCTCACCGAATTCCGGACAGCCTGGCGAAGCTTTCTTT. This gives the protein CASSPNSGQPGEAFF. The chain links TRBV18 to TRBJ1-1; tentative D call: TRBD1 (6 bases). V lost 3 bases to trimming and J lost 8 bases, with 19 bases between them. Looked up from germline, CDR1 is KGHSH and CDR2 is LQKENI. This CDR3 spans 15 amino acids. The full variable domain, rest sourced from reference TRBV18 and TRBJ1-1, is NAGVMQNPRHLVRRRGQEARLRCSPMKGHSHVYWYRQLPEEGLKFMVYLQKENIIDESGMPKERFSAEFPKEGPSILRIQQVVRGDSAAYFCASSPNSGQPGEAFFGQGTRLTVV.

The chain employs TRBV13 and TRBJ2-7; 14 nucleotides agree with TRBD2. V shed 5 bases, J shed 3 bases, and the junction held 15 bases outside the gene matches. Germline-derived CDR1 and CDR2 are PRHDT and FYEKMQ (reference sequence). The CDR3 spans 19 residues. The CDR3 spells CASSPPPGLAGESLYEQYF. CDR3 DNA: TGTGCCAGCAGCCCGCCACCGGGACTAGCGGGAGAAAGTCTCTACGAGCAGTACTTC.

This clone was detected once. This chain joins TRBV5-8 and TRBJ1-2; D gene uncertain. The CDR3 sequence is 14 residues long. Trimming left V 3 bases short and J 4 bases short, with 13 bases between. The germline gives CDR1 SGHTS, CDR2 YDEGEE. CDR3 in amino acids: CASSSGRGSYGYTF. The CDR3 DNA reads as TGTGCCAGCAGCTCGGGCAGAGGGAGCTATGGCTACACCTTC.

The V and J genes are TRBV19 and TRBJ2-2; no reliable D call. With 1 base removed from V and 3 bases from J, the gap between germline ends came to 6 bases. In germline, CDR1 is LNHDA, CDR2 SQIVND (reference sequence). The CDR3 loop spans 14 amino acids. CDR3 loop: CASSIGPYTGELFF. CDR3 nucleotides: TGTGCCAGTAGTATAGGACCGTACACCGGGGAGCTGTTTTTT.

The chain links TRBV7-8 to TRBJ2-1; D perhaps matches TRBD2 (6 bases). V was pared by 2 bases and J by 9 bases, with 11 bases between. Germline V gene sequence: CDR1 SGHVS, CDR2 FQNEAQ. The CDR3 covers 13 residues. CDR3 DNA: TGTGCCAGCAGCTTATTCTCGGAGGGTGAGCAGTTCTTC. It codes for CASSLFSEGEQFF.

This chain links TRBV6-2 or TRBV6-3 with TRBJ1-1, with unresolved D. V was shortened by 7 bases and J by 2 bases, with 11 bases between the two germline ends. The CDR3 spans 13 residues. Germline V lookup: CDR1 MNHEY, CDR2 SVGEGT. The CDR3 DNA is TGTGCCAGCACCCCTAACGGAAACACTGAAGCTTTCTTT. Its protein is CASTPNGNTEAFF.

The chain combines TRBV5-5 with TRBJ2-7; maybe TRBD2 (5 bases). This CDR3 region has 15 residues. Looked up from germline, CDR1 is SGHKS and CDR2 is YYEKEE (reference sequence). V was trimmed by 4 bases and J by 5 bases, leaving 19 bases between them. The CDR3 DNA sequence: TGTGCCAGCAGCCCCTGGACGGGATATGAGGACGAGCAGTACTTC. This codes for CASSPWTGYEDEQYF.

This chain joins TRBV19 and TRBJ1-6; D is perhaps TRBD1 (6 bases). V lost 6 bases, J lost 8 bases, and 17 bases lay in between. The V gene's germline CDR1 is LNHDA and CDR2 SQIVND (reference sequence). CDR3 length: 15 residues. CDR3 sequence (DNA): TGTGCCAGTAGGCCCGCCCGACAGGTTGATTCACCCCTCCACTTT. Amino acid sequence: CASRPARQVDSPLHF.

Here the CDR3 reads CASSLSSAREGIQYF. For the CDR3, the DNA is TGCGCCAGCAGCTTGTCATCCGCGCGGGAGGGCATTCAGTACTTC. The rearrangement joins TRBV5-1 to TRBJ2-4; 9 bases are shared with TRBD2. Germline V gene sequence: CDR1 SGHRS, CDR2 YFSETQ. Germline trimming cut 1 base from V and 9 bases from J; bases unmatched to any gene: 8. CDR3 length: 15 residues.

V and J are TRBV2 and TRBJ1-4; D is ambiguous. Trimming left V 4 bases short and J 1 base short, with 4 bases between. CDR3 size: 13 residues. From germline, CDR1 is SNHLY and CDR2 FYNNEI. The CDR3 loop is CASSAETNEKLFF. The CDR3 bases are TGTGCCAGCAGTGCGGAAACTAATGAAAAACTGTTTTTT.

There are a few counts of this clone. The rearrangement joins TRBV21-1 to TRBJ1-5. TRBV21-1 is assigned pseudogene status. The length of the CDR3 is 12 residues. The CDR3 reads CASSFQDAQKHF. In DNA, the CDR3 is TGTGCCAGCAGCTTCCAGGACGCACAGAAGCATTTT.

The chain joins TRBV5-4 to TRBJ2-5; possibly TRBD1 for D (5 bases). CDR3 length: 14 amino acids. Deletions cut 1 base from V and 2 bases from J, with 9 bases between. Germline-derived CDR1 and CDR2 are SGHNT and YYREEE (reference sequence). CDR3 coding DNA: TGTGCCAGCAGCTTGAGCCAGGGTCAAGAGACCCAGTACTTC. Encoded protein: CASSLSQGQETQYF.

This clone was counted only a few times. This chain uses TRBV15 with TRBJ2-5; D possibly corresponds to TRBD2 (5 bases). Trimming left V 0 bases short and J 7 bases short, with 9 bases between. Germline CDR1 LNHNV, CDR2 YYDKDF (reference sequence). This CDR3 spans 13 amino acids. CDR3 residues: CATSREAAGTQYF. As DNA, the CDR3 is TGTGCCACCAGCAGAGAGGCCGCGGGGACCCAGTACTTC. The full variable domain, its missing parts supplied by reference TRBV15 and TRBJ2-5, is DAMVIQNPRYQVTQFGKPVTLSCSQTLNHNVMYWYQQKSSQAPKLLFHYYDKDFNNEADTPDNFQSRRPNTSFCFLDIRSPGLGDTAMYLCATSREAAGTQYFGPGTRLLVL.

V usage is TRBV27 and J usage is TRBJ2-7; possible D gene TRBD2, 5 bases. Germline values: CDR1 MNHEY, CDR2 SMNVEV (reference sequence). The CDR3 covers 12 residues. Trimming shortened V by 4 bases and J by 6 bases, and 10 bases separated the two germline ends. The CDR3 sequence: CASSYRGGEQYF. The CDR3 DNA reads TGTGCCAGCAGTTACCGCGGAGGCGAGCAGTACTTC.

The V gene is TRBV19, the J gene TRBJ2-7; possibly TRBD2 for D (6 bases). CDR1 is LNHDA, CDR2 SQIVND, per germline (reference sequence). This CDR3 has 16 amino acids. V was shortened by 5 bases and J by 3 bases, with 20 bases between the two germline ends. The CDR3 DNA is TGTGCCAGTAGTCTATCCCGGGGGAGCGGGCTCTACGAGCAGTACTTC. Protein product: CASSLSRGSGLYEQYF.

The chain links TRBV5-1 to TRBJ1-3; weak D call: TRBD1 (5 bases). From germline, CDR1 is SGHRS and CDR2 YFSETQ. V dropped 5 bases and J dropped 4 bases, with 13 bases sitting between them. This CDR3 is 14 amino acids long. CDR3 protein: CASSQGAAGNTIYF. The CDR3 nucleotides are TGCGCCAGCAGTCAGGGAGCGGCAGGAAACACCATATATTTT.

The chain joins TRBV7-6 to TRBJ2-3; D possibly uses TRBD1 or TRBD2 (6 bases each). The CDR3 has 18 amino acids. Trimming left V 3 bases short and J 5 bases short, with 24 bases between. Germline loops: CDR1 SGHVS, CDR2 FNYEAQ. Written as DNA, the CDR3 is TGTGCCAGCAGCTTCCCGAGGGGTGGGGGCCCGGGACTAGATACGCAGTATTTT. This sequence encodes CASSFPRGGGPGLDTQYF. Complete variable domain (other parts from reference TRBV7-6 and TRBJ2-3): GAGVSQSPRYKVTKRGQDVALRCDPISGHVSLYWYRQALGQGPEFLTYFNYEAQQDKSGLPNDRFSAERPEGSISTLTIQRTEQRDSAMYRCASSFPRGGGPGLDTQYFGPGTRLTVL.

The V gene is TRBV7-2, the J gene TRBJ1-1; D not resolved. This CDR3 contains 18 residues. V dropped 1 base and J dropped 3 bases, with 21 bases sitting between them. Germline V lookup: CDR1 SGHTA, CDR2 FQGNSA. The CDR3 nucleotides are TGTGCCAGCAGCTTAGGTGGGCAGGCCTGGAGTCCGTACACTGAAGCTTTCTTT. Protein sequence: CASSLGGQAWSPYTEAFF.

The CDR3 region has the DNA TGTGCCAGCAGCGGAAACATGAACACTGAAGCTTTCTTT. Its translation: CASSGNMNTEAFF. The V call is TRBV9, the J call TRBJ1-1; the D is unclear. Between the trimmed V and J ends, which lost 3 bases and 0 bases, there was a span of 6 bases. The V gene's germline CDR1 is SGDLS and CDR2 YYNGEE. The length of the CDR3 is 13 residues. Full variable domain (outside the CDR3, taken from reference TRBV9 and TRBJ1-1): DSGVTQTPKHLITATGQRVTLRCSPRSGDLSVYWYQQSLDQGLQFLIQYYNGEERAKGNILERFSAQQFPDLHSELNLSSLELGDSALYFCASSGNMNTEAFFGQGTRLTVV.

The V gene is TRBV2, the J gene TRBJ2-2, with TRBD2 matching 8 bases. Unmatched junction bases numbered 15, after V lost 8 bases and J lost 7 bases. This CDR3 spans 16 amino acids. CDR1 is SNHLY, CDR2 FYNNEI, per germline. CDR3 DNA: TGTGCCAGCCGCCTCGACGGGACTAGTGGGGGCGGGGAGCTGTTTTTT. This encodes CASRLDGTSGGGELFF.

This clone was seen only once. The chain employs TRBV7-9 and TRBJ1-4; D might be TRBD1 (5 bases). Trimming left V 6 bases short and J 13 bases short, with 12 bases between. This CDR3 is 11 amino acids long. Germline CDR1 is SEHNR and CDR2 is FQNEAQ (reference sequence). In nucleotides, the CDR3 is TGTGCCAGCAGTGACACCGGGACACTGTTTTTT. Its translation is CASSDTGTLFF.

This rearrangement joins TRBV7-9 to TRBJ2-7; 7 bases are shared with TRBD1. This CDR3 has 12 amino acids. Per the germline V gene, CDR1 is SEHNR and CDR2 is FQNEAQ (reference sequence). Trimming took 6 bases from V and 3 from J; bases not matched to a gene: 2. This CDR3 reads CASRDRLYEQYF. In nucleotides, the CDR3 is TGTGCCAGCAGGGACAGGCTCTACGAGCAGTACTTC.

The rearrangement joins TRBV3-1 (or the pseudogene TRBV3-2) to TRBJ2-7; the D call may be TRBD1 or TRBD2 (5 bases each). The germline gives CDR1 LGHDT, CDR2 YNNKEL (reference sequence). V was clipped by 2 bases and J by 6 bases, with 14 bases between them. The CDR3 runs to 14 residues. The CDR3 loop reads CASSQINPGTEQYF. In nucleotides, the CDR3 is TGTGCCAGCAGCCAAATTAACCCCGGGACCGAGCAGTACTTC.

The chain recombines TRBV4-2 with TRBJ2-7, with D maybe TRBD1 (5 bases). The CDR3 spans 15 residues. V was pared by 5 bases and J by 0 bases, with 14 bases between. Germline V gives CDR1 LGHNA, CDR2 YNFKEQ. The CDR3 reads CASSDARGTSYEQYF. Here the CDR3 DNA reads TGTGCCAGCAGCGACGCTAGGGGAACCTCCTACGAGCAGTACTTC.